The 21 T cell receptor beta chains reported below all come from one sample, sequenced in a study of shared clonotypes between healthy human individuals. Only CD45RO-negative cells positively selected for CCR7 counted as naive CD8 cells, so terminally differentiated effector memory CD45RA+ cells were excluded. The data were produced by immunoSEQ multiplex PCR, yet TCRdb's version contains in-frame clones alone and is incomplete. This sample has approximately 810,000 clones, with around 93% found just once. The sample consisted of naive CD8+ T cells sorted from blood. The receptors were gathered from a man aged 25-40 years in good health.

The chain couples TRBV2 to TRBJ2-3; TRBD1 agrees at 10 bases. This CDR3 has 14 residues. CDR1 SNHLY and CDR2 FYNNEI come from the germline V gene. With 6 bases clipped from V and 3 bases from J, the junction kept 3 bases outside the gene matches. The CDR3 DNA is TGTGCCAGCAGCCAGGGACAGGGGACAGATACGCAGTATTTT. Encoded protein: CASSQGQGTDTQYF.

The gene calls are TRBV29-1 and TRBJ2-2; 7 nucleotides line up with TRBD2. V was pared by 1 base and J by 7 bases, with 9 bases of the junction left unmatched. CDR1 SQVTM and CDR2 ANQGSEA come from the germline V gene. The CDR3 totals 15 residues. CDR3 loop: CSVEGVAGVGGELFF. As DNA, the CDR3 is TGCAGCGTTGAAGGCGTGGCGGGAGTTGGCGGGGAGCTGTTTTTT.

The J gene is TRBJ2-3, the V gene TRBV7-8; TRBD2 agrees at 12 bases. The V gene end was trimmed by 3 bases and the J gene end by 3 bases; junction bases not matched to a gene: 4. The CDR3 length is 16 residues. Germline V gives CDR1 SGHVS, CDR2 FQNEAQ. CDR3: CASSFLTSGRTDTQYF. The CDR3 DNA reads TGTGCCAGCAGCTTCCTGACTAGCGGGAGAACAGATACGCAGTATTTT.

CDR3 DNA sequence: TGTGCCAGCAGTGAGTCCGGATACTACGAGCAGTACTTC. It translates to CASSESGYYEQYF. The chain recombines TRBV2 with TRBJ2-7; no definite D call. The V gene's germline CDR1 is SNHLY and CDR2 FYNNEI. This CDR3 spans 13 amino acids. V was shortened by 3 bases and J by 3 bases, with 9 bases between the two germline ends.

The V gene is TRBV7-8, the J gene TRBJ2-6; 8 positions match TRBD1. Germline CDR1 and CDR2: SGHVS and FQNEAQ. The CDR3 has 15 amino acids. Unmatched junction bases numbered 11, after V lost 4 bases and J lost 12 bases. The CDR3 loop is CASSSPRGQERVLTF. Here the CDR3 DNA reads TGTGCCAGCAGCTCACCGAGGGGACAGGAACGCGTCCTGACTTTC.

This clone was counted between two and nine times. This chain joins TRBV18 and TRBJ2-5, with D perhaps TRBD1 or TRBD2 (5 bases each). Trimming cost V 4 bases and J 2 bases, with 8 bases left between them. The CDR3 is 13 residues long. Per germline, CDR1 KGHSH and CDR2 LQKENI. CDR3 coding DNA: TGTGCCAGCTCACGGGACCTACAAGAGACCCAGTACTTC. This sequence encodes CASSRDLQETQYF.

A note on this clone: The same CDR3 can be traced to other DNA sequences in this sample. This chain connects TRBV9 to TRBJ2-1, with TRBD2 matching over 8 bases. The germline gives CDR1 SGDLS, CDR2 YYNGEE. This CDR3 is 15 amino acids long. The V segment lost 4 bases and the J segment 0 bases; nucleotides outside the gene matches: 3. CDR3 in amino acids: CASSFSGSSYNEQFF. The DNA of the CDR3 is TGTGCCAGCAGCTTCAGCGGGAGCTCCTACAATGAGCAGTTCTTC.

This clone was seen only a few times. The chain joins TRBV5-6 to TRBJ2-7; no firm D call. The CDR3 has 14 residues. Between the trimmed V and J ends, which lost 0 bases and 3 bases, there was a span of 10 bases. Germline CDR1 and CDR2: SGHDT and YYEEEE. The CDR3 is CASSLDIGIYEQYF. CDR3 bases: TGTGCCAGCAGCTTGGACATAGGGATCTACGAGCAGTACTTC. Using reference TRBV5-6 and TRBJ2-7 for the parts outside the CDR3, the full variable domain is DAGVTQSPTHLIKTRGQQVTLRCSPKSGHDTVSWYQQALGQGPQFIFQYYEEEERQRGNFPDRFSGHQFPNYSSELNVNALLLGDSALYLCASSLDIGIYEQYFGPGTRLTVT.

V and J are TRBV5-8 and TRBJ2-7; 7 positions agree with TRBD1. This CDR3 is 14 amino acids long. With V trimmed by 9 bases and J by 2 bases, 11 bases remained unmatched. CDR1 SGHTS and CDR2 YDEGEE come from the germline V gene. The CDR3 DNA follows: TGTGCCAACGACGGACAGGTAAAAGCCTACGAGCAGTACTTC. It codes for CANDGQVKAYEQYF.

This clone was counted only a few times. The CDR3 reads CASSEWGGATDTQYF. The CDR3 nucleotides read TGTGCCAGCAGTGAATGGGGGGGGGCCACAGATACGCAGTATTTT. This rearrangement joins TRBV6-1 to TRBJ2-3, with D possibly matching TRBD2 (7 bases). Trimming took off 2 bases at V and 2 bases at J, with 11 bases between the two ends. Germline V lookup: CDR1 MNHNS, CDR2 SASEGT. The CDR3 runs 15 residues.

The chain carries TRBV28 and TRBJ2-7; 13 bases line up with TRBD2. The CDR3 runs to 19 residues. Per the germline V gene, CDR1 is MDHEN and CDR2 is SYDVKM. The trim removed 8 bases at V and 2 bases at J, leaving 18 bases unmatched. CDR3 residues: CASGRTSGSGTSLPYEQYF. CDR3 sequence (DNA): TGTGCCAGCGGTCGGACTAGCGGGAGTGGTACATCCTTACCCTACGAGCAGTACTTC.

This rearrangement joins TRBV28 to TRBJ2-5; 12 bases map to TRBD2. Losses at the gene ends were 4 bases for V and 3 bases for J; bases not matched to a gene: 9. Germline CDR1 and CDR2: MDHEN and SYDVKM. This CDR3 has 17 residues. CDR3 sequence (DNA): TGTGCCAGCAGTTCCCTTCGACTAGCGGGAGACGAAGAGACCCAGTACTTC. Its protein is CASSSLRLAGDEETQYF.

The CDR3 DNA is TGTGCCAGCAGCTCCTGGGATCTAGCGGGAGATGGGAATGAGCAGTTCTTC. Translating it yields CASSSWDLAGDGNEQFF. V usage is TRBV7-6 and J usage is TRBJ2-1; 10 positions agree with TRBD2. The CDR3 extends over 17 amino acids. J was trimmed by 7 bases and V by 4 bases; bases with no gene match: 13. The germline V gene encodes CDR1 SGHVS and CDR2 FNYEAQ.

The chain recombines TRBV7-3 with TRBJ2-7, with D hard to call. Per the germline V gene, CDR1 is SGHTA and CDR2 is FQGTGA. This CDR3 is built from 18 residues. V lost 1 base and J lost 1, with 20 bases in between. The CDR3 DNA is TGTGCCAGCAGCTTAAACCTCTATTGTTCCCGTGGGTCCTACGAGCAGTACTTC. Amino acids: CASSLNLYCSRGSYEQYF. Together with reference TRBV7-3 and TRBJ2-7, the CDR3 gives the full variable domain: GAGVSQTPSNKVTEKGKYVELRCDPISGHTALYWYRQSLGQGPEFLIYFQGTGAADDSGLPNDRFFAVRPEGSVSTLKIQRTERGDSAVYLCASSLNLYCSRGSYEQYFGPGTRLTVT.

The V gene is TRBV6-6, the J gene TRBJ2-1; no clear D. CDR1 is MNHNY and CDR2 is SVGAGI in the germline V gene (reference sequence). The CDR3 covers 13 residues. V lost 4 bases, J lost 8 bases, and 12 bases lay in between. The CDR3 here is CASSSRYMDEQFF. In nucleotides, the CDR3 is TGTGCCAGCAGTTCCCGCTACATGGATGAGCAGTTCTTC.

This chain connects TRBV29-1 to TRBJ1-2, with 7 bases that match TRBD1. With 6 bases clipped from V and 8 bases from J, the junction kept 6 bases outside the gene matches. This CDR3 is built from 11 residues. CDR1 and CDR2 from the germline V gene are SQVTM and ANQGSEA. The CDR3 sequence is CSVPDRAGYTF. The CDR3 bases are TGCAGCGTCCCCGACAGGGCCGGCTACACCTTC.

The chain combines TRBV27 with TRBJ2-7; 8 bases agree with TRBD2. Trimming took 3 bases from V and 0 from J; bases not matched to a gene: 4. The germline CDR1 and CDR2 sequences are MNHEY and SMNVEV (reference sequence). The CDR3 loop spans 15 amino acids. The CDR3 region has the DNA TGTGCCAGCAGTTTGGTTAGCGGGACCTCCTACGAGCAGTACTTC. Residues: CASSLVSGTSYEQYF.

This chain uses TRBV15 with TRBJ2-1, with 11 bases matching TRBD1. V lost 7 bases and J lost 2; bases outside the gene matches: 4. This CDR3 has 15 residues. The germline gives CDR1 LNHNV, CDR2 YYDKDF (reference sequence). DNA of the CDR3: TGTGCCACCAACGAGGGACAGGGGGCCTACAATGAGCAGTTCTTC. It codes for CATNEGQGAYNEQFF.

The V call is TRBV6-5, the J call TRBJ2-7; 7 bases align to TRBD1. J gave up 3 bases and V 6 bases, and 11 bases lay outside the gene matches. The length of the CDR3 is 15 residues. Germline V gives CDR1 MNHEY, CDR2 SVGAGI. This chain's CDR3 is CASSPGQGVIYEQYF. Here the CDR3 DNA reads TGTGCCAGCAGCCCTGGTCAGGGGGTGATCTACGAGCAGTACTTC.

The chain has TRBV11-2 and TRBJ2-3; D is unresolved. The CDR3 has 16 residues. The V and J ends lost 5 bases and 3 bases respectively, with 18 bases between them. Germline lookup yields CDR1 SGHAT and CDR2 FQNNGV. The DNA for the CDR3 is TGTGCCAGCAGCCAAGGGATAGGCAGCCAAACAGATACGCAGTATTTT. Translated, it gives CASSQGIGSQTDTQYF.

Comments on this clone: Other DNA sequences from this sample encode an identical CDR3 as well. The gene calls are TRBV27 and TRBJ2-7; no reliable D call. V shed 6 bases and J shed 0 bases, with 9 bases lying between them. This CDR3 has 13 residues. Germline-derived CDR1 and CDR2 are MNHEY and SMNVEV (reference sequence). The CDR3 nucleotides read TGTGCCAGCAGCCTCGATAGCTCCTACGAGCAGTACTTC. Amino acid sequence: CASSLDSSYEQYF.